Each of the 14 T cell receptor beta chains below was sequenced from the same sample in a study of shared clonotypes between healthy human individuals. Sequencing was performed with immunoSEQ multiplex PCR; in TCRdb, only in-frame clones are kept and a portion is missing. The top ten hold under 2% of the sample, which has around 1,900,000 clones, 85% to 95% seen once. CD8 cells classed as naive were CD45RO-negative and positively selected for CCR7, excluding terminally differentiated effector memory CD45RA+ cells. Sequencing used naive CD8+ T cells from PBMCs. The receptor source for this set is a young man in good health. Some clones in this sample may be carry-over from other donors' samples.

The chain joins TRBV29-1 to TRBJ2-1; D possibly corresponds to TRBD1 (6 bases). The V end lost 7 bases, the J end lost 8 bases, and 21 bases lay between the germline ends. The germline V gene has CDR1 SQVTM and CDR2 ANQGSEA. The CDR3 length is 14 residues. The CDR3 DNA follows: TGCAGCGCCACGGAACAGGGAAGAATCGATGAGCAGTTCTTC. Protein product: CSATEQGRIDEQFF.

The chain joins TRBV4-2 to TRBJ2-7; TRBD1 agrees at 8 bases. The CDR3 length is 15 residues. The trim removed 1 base at V and 7 bases at J, leaving 9 bases unmatched. Germline V CDR1 and CDR2: LGHNA, YNFKEQ. CDR3 coding DNA: TGTGCCAGCAGCCAAGTTGCAGGGGGCTCAAGGGAGCAGTACTTC. As protein: CASSQVAGGSREQYF.

The chain has TRBV5-1 and TRBJ1-3; TRBD1 agrees at 7 bases. The V segment lost 5 bases and the J segment 2 bases; nucleotides outside the gene matches: 7. CDR1 and CDR2 (germline): SGHRS, YFSETQ. This CDR3 spans 15 amino acids. The CDR3 region has the DNA TGCGCCAGCAGTTTTGGCACAGGGGCTGGAAACACCATATATTTT. Encoded protein: CASSFGTGAGNTIYF.

This chain joins TRBV27 and TRBJ2-7; D gene ambiguous. The CDR3 has 15 residues. V was clipped by 6 bases and J by 6 bases, with 21 bases between them. CDR1 is MNHEY, CDR2 SMNVEV, per germline (reference sequence). CDR3 in DNA: TGTGCCAGCAGACCCAGGACGACGAGCCCGTCCGAGCAGTACTTC. Translated: CASRPRTTSPSEQYF.

The chain carries TRBV9 and TRBJ2-7; 10 nucleotides align to TRBD2. The CDR3 runs to 15 residues. Germline V gene sequence: CDR1 SGDLS, CDR2 YYNGEE. The junction had 5 bases not matched to a gene; V was cut back by 2 bases and J by 3 bases. In nucleotides, the CDR3 is TGTGCCAGCAGCGTCTCCGGGACTAGCGACTACGAGCAGTACTTC. This encodes CASSVSGTSDYEQYF.

The rearrangement links TRBV11-3 to TRBJ1-1; D is ambiguous. The CDR3 covers 15 residues. CDR1 is SGHNT, CDR2 YENEEA, per germline. With 5 bases removed from V and 3 bases from J, the gap between germline ends came to 16 bases. CDR3 in DNA: TGTGCCAGCAGCCCCCGACACGGCCCGTACACTGAAGCTTTCTTT. This gives the protein CASSPRHGPYTEAFF.

This clone turned up a few times. This chain uses TRBV5-1 with TRBJ1-2, with no clear D. The germline CDR1 and CDR2 sequences are SGHRS and YFSETQ. The CDR3 totals 11 residues. Trimming left V 6 bases short and J 8 bases short, with 11 bases between. CDR3 sequence: CASKTPRGYTF. The CDR3 bases are TGCGCCAGCAAGACCCCAAGGGGCTACACCTTC.

This chain connects TRBV7-8 to TRBJ1-5; TRBD1 is a possible D gene (5 bases). The V end lost 6 bases, the J end lost 7 bases, and 13 bases lay between the germline ends. Per the germline V gene, CDR1 is SGHVS and CDR2 is FQNEAQ. The length of the CDR3 is 13 residues. CDR3 in amino acids: CASREGTGQPQHF. The CDR3 nucleotides are TGTGCCAGCAGGGAGGGGACGGGACAGCCCCAGCATTTT.

The chain uses TRBV5-6 and TRBJ2-7; D possibly matches TRBD1 or TRBD2 (5 bases each). Per the germline V gene, CDR1 is SGHDT and CDR2 is YYEEEE. This CDR3 has 16 residues. The V gene lost 0 bases and the J gene lost 5 bases, with 18 bases spanning the gap. The CDR3 nucleotides read TGTGCCAGCAGCTTGGCCTGGGGGTCTGCTGTCGACGAGCAGTACTTC. This sequence encodes CASSLAWGSAVDEQYF.

This chain joins TRBV2 and TRBJ1-5; D may be TRBD1 (5 bases). Per the germline V gene, CDR1 is SNHLY and CDR2 is FYNNEI. Trimming pared 1 base from V and 5 bases from J, leaving 12 bases between. The CDR3 spans 15 residues. The CDR3 protein is CASSEGRDRYQPQHF. In DNA, the CDR3 is TGTGCCAGCAGTGAAGGCAGGGATCGGTATCAGCCCCAGCATTTT.

This clone was detected once. The rearrangement uses TRBV7-2 and TRBJ2-3, with D tentatively TRBD1 (5 bases). From germline, CDR1 is SGHTA and CDR2 FQGNSA. Trimming stripped 4 bases from V and 0 bases from J, with 20 bases between. CDR3 size: 18 residues. CDR3: CASSSRGKRYPSTDTQYF. The CDR3 nucleotides are TGTGCCAGCAGCTCTAGGGGCAAGCGATATCCTAGCACAGATACGCAGTATTTT.

This rearrangement joins TRBV14 to TRBJ1-1; TRBD1 agrees at 7 bases. The CDR3 sequence is 17 residues long. Germline CDR1 SGHDN, CDR2 FVKESK. The trim removed 5 bases at V and 1 base at J, leaving 13 bases unmatched. CDR3 coding DNA: TGTGCCAGCAGCTCCGGGGAGGGGGCCGAAACGAACACTGAAGCTTTCTTT. It yields the protein CASSSGEGAETNTEAFF.

J is TRBJ1-1 and V is TRBV28, with a weak D call TRBD1 (5 bases). Germline CDR1 MDHEN, CDR2 SYDVKM. V lost 3 bases, J lost 8 bases, and 13 bases lay in between. The CDR3 consists of 13 residues. The CDR3 region is CASSLRWQGEAFF. CDR3 coding DNA: TGTGCCAGCAGTTTGCGCTGGCAGGGAGAAGCTTTCTTT. The full variable domain, rest sourced from reference TRBV28 and TRBJ1-1, is DVKVTQSSRYLVKRTGEKVFLECVQDMDHENMFWYRQDPGLGLRLIYFSYDVKMKEKGDIPEGYSVSREKKERFSLILESASTNQTSMYLCASSLRWQGEAFFGQGTRLTVV.

This rearrangement joins TRBV6-5 to TRBJ1-2; D perhaps matches TRBD1 (5 bases). V lost 5 bases to trimming and J lost 8 bases, with 12 bases between them. CDR1 and CDR2 (germline): MNHEY, SVGAGI. This CDR3 has 12 amino acids. The CDR3 bases are TGTGCCAGCAGTCCGCAGGGAGGAGGCTACACCTTC. It codes for CASSPQGGGYTF.